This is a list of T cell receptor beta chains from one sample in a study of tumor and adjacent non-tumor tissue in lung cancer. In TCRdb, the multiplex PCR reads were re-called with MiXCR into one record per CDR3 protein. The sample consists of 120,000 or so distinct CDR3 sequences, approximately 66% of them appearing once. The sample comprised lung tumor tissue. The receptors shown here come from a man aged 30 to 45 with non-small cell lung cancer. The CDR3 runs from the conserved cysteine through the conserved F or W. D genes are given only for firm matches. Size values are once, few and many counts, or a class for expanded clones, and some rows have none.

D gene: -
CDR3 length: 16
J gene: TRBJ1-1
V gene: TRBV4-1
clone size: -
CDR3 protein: CASNQIRTTVNAEAFF
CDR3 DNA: TGCGCCAGCAACCAGATAAGGACGACAGTGAACGCTGAAGCTTTCTTT

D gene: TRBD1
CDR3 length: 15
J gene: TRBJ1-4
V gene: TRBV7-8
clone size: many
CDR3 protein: CASSLATGGHEKLFF
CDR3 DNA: TGTGCCAGCAGCTTAGCGACAGGGGGACATGAAAAACTGTTTTTT

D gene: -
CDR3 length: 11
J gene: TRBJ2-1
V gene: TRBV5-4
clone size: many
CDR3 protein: CASSAYNEQFF
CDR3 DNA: TGTGCCAGCAGCGCCTACAATGAGCAGTTCTTC

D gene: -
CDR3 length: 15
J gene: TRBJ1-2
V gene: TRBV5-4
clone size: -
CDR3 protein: CASSNQLAGVYGYTF
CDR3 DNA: TGTGCCAGCAGCAATCAGCTGGCAGGGGTTTATGGCTACACCTTC

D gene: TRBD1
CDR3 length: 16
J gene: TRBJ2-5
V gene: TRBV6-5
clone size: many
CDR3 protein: CASSYTGTGGVQTQYF
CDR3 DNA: TGTGCCAGCAGTTACACCGGGACAGGGGGCGTGCAGACCCAGTACTTC

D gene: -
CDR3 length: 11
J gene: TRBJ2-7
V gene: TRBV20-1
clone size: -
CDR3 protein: CSATGSDEQYF
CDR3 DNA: TGCAGTGCCACAGGGTCTGACGAGCAGTATTTC

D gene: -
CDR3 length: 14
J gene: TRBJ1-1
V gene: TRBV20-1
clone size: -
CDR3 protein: CSARDRPRATEAFF
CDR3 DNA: TGTAGTGCTCGCGACAGGCCACGCGCCACTGAAGCTTTCTTT

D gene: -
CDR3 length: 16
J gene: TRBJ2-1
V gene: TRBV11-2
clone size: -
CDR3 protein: CASSYTVSWGYNEQFF
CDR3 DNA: TGTGCTAGCAGTTATACCGTAAGCTGGGGCTACAATGAGCAGTTCTTC

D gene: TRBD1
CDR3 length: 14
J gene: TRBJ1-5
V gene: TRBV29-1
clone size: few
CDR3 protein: CSVRDRGGNQPQHF
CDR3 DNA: TGCAGCGTGCGGGACAGGGGTGGGAATCAGCCCCAGCATTTT

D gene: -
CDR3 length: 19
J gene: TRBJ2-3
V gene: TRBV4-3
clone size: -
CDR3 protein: CASSKESAGRAMGTDTQCF
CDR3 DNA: TGCGCCAGCAGCAAAGAATCTGCAGGGAGAGCTATGGGCACAGATACGCAGTGTTTT

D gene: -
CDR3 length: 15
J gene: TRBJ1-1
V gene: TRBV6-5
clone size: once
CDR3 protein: CVSSPRAGWDIEAFF
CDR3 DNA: TGTGTCAGCAGTCCCCGCGCGGGTTGGGACATTGAAGCTTTCTTT

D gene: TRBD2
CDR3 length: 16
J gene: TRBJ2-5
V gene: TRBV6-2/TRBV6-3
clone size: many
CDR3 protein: CASSRRRGAVQETQYF
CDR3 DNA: TGTGCCAGCAGCCGTCGGCGGGGGGCCGTACAAGAGACCCAGTACTTC

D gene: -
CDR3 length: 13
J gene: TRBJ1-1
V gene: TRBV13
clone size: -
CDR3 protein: CACSSLDRRRAYF
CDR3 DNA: TGTGCCTGCAGCTCGCTCGACAGGCGGAGGGCTTACTTT

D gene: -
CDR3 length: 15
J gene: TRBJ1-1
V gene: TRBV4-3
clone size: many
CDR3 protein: CASSPHLEGNTEAFF
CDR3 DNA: TGCGCCAGCAGCCCCCACTTGGAGGGGAACACTGAAGCTTTCTTT

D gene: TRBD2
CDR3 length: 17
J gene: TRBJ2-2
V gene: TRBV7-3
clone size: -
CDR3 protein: CASSLQAALAGRGELFF
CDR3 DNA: TGTGCCAGCAGCTTACAGGCCGCACTAGCGGGGCGCGGGGAGCTGTTTTTT

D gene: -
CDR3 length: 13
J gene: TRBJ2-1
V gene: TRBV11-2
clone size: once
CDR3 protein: CASSPRERGEHFF
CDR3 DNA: TGTGCCAGCAGCCCCCGGGAACGCGGGGAGCACTTCTTC

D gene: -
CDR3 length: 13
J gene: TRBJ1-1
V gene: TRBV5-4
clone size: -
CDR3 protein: CASSVKVHTEAFF
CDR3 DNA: TGTGCCAGCAGCGTGAAAGTCCACACTGAAGCTTTCTTT

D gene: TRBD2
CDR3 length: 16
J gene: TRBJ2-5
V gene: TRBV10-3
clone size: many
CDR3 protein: CAISGTGTTFGETQYF
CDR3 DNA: TGTGCCATCAGTGGAACCGGGACTACCTTTGGAGAGACCCAGTACTTC

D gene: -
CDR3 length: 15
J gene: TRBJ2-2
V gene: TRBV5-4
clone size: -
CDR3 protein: CASSLEEGGIGELFF
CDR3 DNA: TGTGCCAGCAGCTTGGAGGAAGGTGGCATCGGGGAGCTGTTTTTT

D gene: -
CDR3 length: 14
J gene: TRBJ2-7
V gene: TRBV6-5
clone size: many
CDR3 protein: CASSYSFPSGGQYF
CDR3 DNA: TGTGCCAGCAGTTACTCGTTCCCGAGTGGGGGGCAGTACTTC

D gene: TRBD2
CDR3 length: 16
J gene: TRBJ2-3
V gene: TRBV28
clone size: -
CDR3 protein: CASSPGLAGTADTQYF
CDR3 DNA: TGTGCCAGCAGTCCGGGACTAGCGGGAACCGCAGATACGCAGTATTTT

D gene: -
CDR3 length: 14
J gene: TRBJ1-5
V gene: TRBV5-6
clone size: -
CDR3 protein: CARSLVDSNQPQHF
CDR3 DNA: TGTGCCAGGAGCCTGGTGGATAGCAATCAGCCCCAGCATTTT

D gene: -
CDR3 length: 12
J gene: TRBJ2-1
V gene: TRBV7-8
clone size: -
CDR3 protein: CASSAQSNEQFF
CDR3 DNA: TGTGCCAGTAGCGCACAGAGTAATGAGCAGTTCTTC

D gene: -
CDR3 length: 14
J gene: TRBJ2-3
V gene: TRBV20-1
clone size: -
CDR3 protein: CSAMARGNTDMQYF
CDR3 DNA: TGCAGTGCAATGGCGAGGGGGAACACAGATATGCAGTATTTT

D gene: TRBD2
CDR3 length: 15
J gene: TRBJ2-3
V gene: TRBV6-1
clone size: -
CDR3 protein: CACSEAAGGTNTQYF
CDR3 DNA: TGTGCCTGCAGTGAAGCAGCGGGGGGAACAAATACGCAGTATTTT